This TCR beta chain was retrieved from a study of T cells after yellow fever vaccination. Notes on the study in general: By day 5 rather than day 15, the secondary response had peaked, though it was weaker. Boosting was followed by the reappearance of most primary-vaccination clones (just under 98% CD4, around 86% CD8).

This clonotype was detected only a few times. Its antigen remains unidentified. CDR3 size: 17 residues. Trimming took 0 bases from V and 9 from J; bases not matched to a gene: 13. Germline V gives CDR1 SGHKS, CDR2 YYEKEE (reference sequence). Generation of TCR cDNA used 5'RACE template switching (which added a universal primer site and UMIs). MiXCR, run by TCRdb on the 5' RACE reads, gives a single entry per CDR3 protein. Among some 560,000 distinct CDR3 sequences listed, less than 20% were seen once. The specimen comprised PBMCs, sampled 4 to 6 days after the first yellow fever vaccination. This clonotype was obtained from a man aged 18 to 30 who received the YFV17D yellow fever vaccine. V and J are TRBV5-5 and TRBJ2-1; 9 nucleotides agree with TRBD2. CDR3 residues: CASSLEASGAPRGEQFF. DNA for the CDR3: TGTGCCAGCAGCTTGGAGGCTAGCGGGGCTCCTCGGGGTGAGCAGTTCTTC.